The 19 T cell receptor beta chains in this list originate from one sample, sequenced in a study of shared clonotypes between healthy human individuals. The protocol was immunoSEQ multiplex PCR, while the TCRdb copy is restricted to in-frame clones and leaves out a portion. The sample records about 120,000 clones, about two thirds being singletons. Sequencing used memory CD8+ T cells sorted from blood. The subset denotes: CD45RO+ cells pooled with CCR7-negative TemRA cells. These receptors all stem from a woman in her 30s in good health.

The rearrangement uses TRBV28 and TRBJ1-1, with no clear D. The CDR3 sequence is 14 residues long. Per the germline V gene, CDR1 is MDHEN and CDR2 is SYDVKM. The V end lost 7 bases, the J end lost 3 bases, and 15 bases lay between the germline ends. The CDR3 region has the DNA TGTGCCAGCATCCCTTCGGGAGAGGACACTGAAGCTTTCTTT. Protein sequence: CASIPSGEDTEAFF. Supplemented by reference TRBV28 and TRBJ1-1, the full variable domain reads DVKVTQSSRYLVKRTGEKVFLECVQDMDHENMFWYRQDPGLGLRLIYFSYDVKMKEKGDIPEGYSVSREKKERFSLILESASTNQTSMYLCASIPSGEDTEAFFGQGTRLTVV.

A note on this clone: This same CDR3 is encoded by further DNA sequences in the sample. The V and J genes are TRBV9 and TRBJ2-7; D remains unclear. Between the trimmed V and J ends, which lost 0 bases and 4 bases, there was a span of 11 bases. Germline V gives CDR1 SGDLS, CDR2 YYNGEE. This CDR3 has 14 residues. CDR3 DNA sequence: TGTGCCAGCAGCGTAGCGTGGGGTACTTACGAGCAGTACTTC. Amino acids: CASSVAWGTYEQYF.

The CDR3 spells CASSDSGGSNQPQHF. The CDR3 DNA reads as TGTGCCAGCAGTGACTCAGGGGGTAGCAATCAGCCCCAGCATTTT. The V gene is TRBV6-4, the J gene TRBJ1-5; perhaps TRBD1 as D (6 bases). CDR1 is MRHNA, CDR2 SNTAGT, per germline. This CDR3 has 15 amino acids. With 0 bases removed from V and 0 bases from J, the gap between germline ends came to 6 bases.

This clone was counted between two and nine times. The gene calls are TRBV11-2 and TRBJ2-5, with 7 bases identical to TRBD1. CDR3 length: 14 residues. V lost 4 bases and J lost 3; bases outside the gene matches: 5. Germline loops: CDR1 SGHAT, CDR2 FQNNGV. The CDR3 bases are TGTGCCAGCAGCTCCCTCACAGGGGAAGAGACCCAGTACTTC. This sequence encodes CASSSLTGEETQYF.

V usage is TRBV4-2 and J usage is TRBJ2-7; TRBD2 is a possible D gene (5 bases). V gave up 4 bases and J gave up 0 bases, with 19 bases separating them. Germline-derived CDR1 and CDR2 are LGHNA and YNFKEQ. There are 17 residues in the CDR3. In DNA form, the CDR3 reads TGTGCCAGCAGCCTCGAAGGTGCGGGCCGGAGCTCCTACGAGCAGTACTTC. Encoded protein: CASSLEGAGRSSYEQYF.

V gene TRBV20-1 combines with J gene TRBJ2-5, with a weak D call TRBD2 (5 bases). This CDR3 comprises 11 residues. Germline loops: CDR1 DFQATT, CDR2 SNEGSKA (reference sequence). V shed 6 bases and J shed 5 bases, with 10 bases lying between them. DNA for the CDR3: TGCAGTGCGAGGACTGTGGAGACCCAGTACTTC. As protein: CSARTVETQYF.

The J gene is TRBJ2-3, the V gene TRBV5-5; 7 bases map to TRBD1. This CDR3 comprises 15 residues. Germline V lookup: CDR1 SGHKS, CDR2 YYEKEE (reference sequence). V shed 6 bases, J shed 2 bases, and the junction held 9 bases outside the gene matches. CDR3 in amino acids: CASTRDRPNTDTQYF. The DNA for the CDR3 is TGTGCCAGCACCCGGGACAGACCGAACACAGATACGCAGTATTTT.

This rearrangement joins TRBV29-1 to TRBJ2-7, with 7 bases fitting TRBD1. CDR1 SQVTM and CDR2 ANQGSEA come from the germline V gene. This CDR3 is 13 amino acids long. V lost 7 bases and J lost 4; bases outside the gene matches: 10. The CDR3: CSGTGVGSYEQYF. CDR3 sequence (DNA): TGCAGCGGAACAGGGGTAGGGTCTTACGAGCAGTACTTC.

This chain connects TRBV2 to TRBJ2-7; D assignment may be TRBD1 or TRBD2 (5 bases each). Looked up from germline, CDR1 is SNHLY and CDR2 is FYNNEI. The V gene lost 5 bases and the J gene lost 0 bases, with 14 bases spanning the gap. This CDR3 region has 15 residues. CDR3 DNA: TGTGCCAGCAGTTACTCTGCAGGGAGCTCCTACGAGCAGTACTTC. Its translation is CASSYSAGSSYEQYF.

The J gene is TRBJ2-7, the V gene TRBV2; D unresolved. CDR1 and CDR2 (germline): SNHLY, FYNNEI. V was trimmed by 4 bases and J by 2 bases, leaving 12 bases between them. CDR3 size: 14 residues. CDR3 DNA sequence: TGTGCCAGCAGTGCCGCGGTAGCAGCCTACGAGCAGTACTTC. It codes for CASSAAVAAYEQYF.

The CDR3 reads CASSISNWGTEAFF. The CDR3 region has the DNA TGTGCCAGTAGTATATCCAACTGGGGCACTGAAGCTTTCTTT. The chain employs TRBV19 and TRBJ1-1; D call uncertain. Trimming stripped 2 bases from V and 4 bases from J, with 11 bases between. The length of the CDR3 is 14 residues. From germline, CDR1 is LNHDA and CDR2 SQIVND (reference sequence).

The chain has TRBV7-8 and TRBJ1-1; the D gene is possibly TRBD1 (5 bases). V was pared by 5 bases and J by 0 bases, with 22 bases between. From germline, CDR1 is SGHVS and CDR2 FQNEAQ. The length of the CDR3 is 18 residues. CDR3 in amino acids: CASSQPWAGSNMNTEAFF. CDR3 DNA: TGTGCCAGCAGCCAGCCCTGGGCAGGGAGCAACATGAACACTGAAGCTTTCTTT. The entire variable domain, with the rest obtained from reference TRBV7-8 and TRBJ1-1, is as follows: GAGVSQSPRYKVAKRGQDVALRCDPISGHVSLFWYQQALGQGPEFLTYFQNEAQLDKSGLPSDRFFAERPEGSVSTLKIQRTQQEDSAVYLCASSQPWAGSNMNTEAFFGQGTRLTVV.

The V call is TRBV28, the J call TRBJ1-3; 8 bases are shared with TRBD1. CDR1 is MDHEN and CDR2 is SYDVKM in the germline V gene. J was trimmed by 2 bases and V by 5 bases; bases with no gene match: 8. CDR3 length: 16 residues. The CDR3 sequence: CASSPSGQGPGNTIYF. The CDR3 DNA sequence: TGTGCCAGCAGTCCTTCCGGACAGGGACCTGGAAACACCATATATTTT.

This rearrangement joins TRBV7-8 to TRBJ2-7; weak D call: TRBD2 (6 bases). This CDR3 region has 14 residues. CDR1 is SGHVS and CDR2 is FQNEAQ in the germline V gene. V lost 0 bases and J lost 3, with 9 bases in between. As DNA, the CDR3 is TGTGCCAGCAGCTTAGCCAGCGGGCGCTACGAGCAGTACTTC. It specifies CASSLASGRYEQYF.

The gene calls are TRBV6-5 and TRBJ2-3, with TRBD2 identical over 7 bases. The trim removed 5 bases at V and 6 bases at J, leaving 11 bases unmatched. Germline values: CDR1 MNHEY, CDR2 SVGAGI. The CDR3 extends over 15 amino acids. CDR3 protein: CASSPSGGVADTQYF. In DNA, the CDR3 is TGTGCCAGCAGTCCGTCGGGGGGAGTAGCCGATACGCAGTATTTT.

The chain couples TRBV25-1 to TRBJ2-7; D call uncertain. The germline gives CDR1 MGHDK, CDR2 SYGVNS. V lost 3 bases and J lost 0, with 9 bases in between. The CDR3 has 14 residues. Here the CDR3 reads CASSDQKSSYEQYF. In nucleotides, the CDR3 is TGTGCCAGCAGTGACCAGAAGAGCTCCTACGAGCAGTACTTC.

The rearrangement links TRBV28 to TRBJ1-1; no clear D. This CDR3 spans 20 amino acids. Trimming pared 6 bases from V and 1 base from J, leaving 30 bases between. Germline-derived CDR1 and CDR2 are MDHEN and SYDVKM. The CDR3 coding sequence is TGTGCCAGCAGCCCGGCCGCCATAACGTGGAGAATGGCCCCGAACACTGAAGCTTTCTTT. This gives the protein CASSPAAITWRMAPNTEAFF.

The rearrangement links TRBV7-9 to TRBJ1-4, with 7 bases aligning to TRBD1. The V gene's germline CDR1 is SEHNR and CDR2 FQNEAQ (reference sequence). The CDR3 consists of 14 residues. With 1 base clipped from V and 8 bases from J, the junction kept 4 bases outside the gene matches. The CDR3 loop is CASSLGQGREKLFF. The CDR3 DNA follows: TGTGCCAGCAGCTTAGGACAGGGACGGGAAAAACTGTTTTTT. The entire variable domain, with the rest obtained from reference TRBV7-9 and TRBJ1-4, is as follows: DTGVSQNPRHKITKRGQNVTFRCDPISEHNRLYWYRQTLGQGPEFLTYFQNEAQLEKSRLLSDRFSAERPKGSFSTLEIQRTEQGDSAMYLCASSLGQGREKLFFGSGTQLSVL.

The chain uses TRBV5-4 and TRBJ2-2; 11 bases line up with TRBD2. The trim removed 0 bases at V and 6 bases at J, leaving 4 bases unmatched. CDR1 and CDR2 (germline): SGHNT, YYREEE (reference sequence). The CDR3 consists of 16 residues. CDR3 sequence (DNA): TGTGCCAGCAGCTTGGAACTAGCGGGAGTATCCGGGGAGCTGTTTTTT. As protein: CASSLELAGVSGELFF.